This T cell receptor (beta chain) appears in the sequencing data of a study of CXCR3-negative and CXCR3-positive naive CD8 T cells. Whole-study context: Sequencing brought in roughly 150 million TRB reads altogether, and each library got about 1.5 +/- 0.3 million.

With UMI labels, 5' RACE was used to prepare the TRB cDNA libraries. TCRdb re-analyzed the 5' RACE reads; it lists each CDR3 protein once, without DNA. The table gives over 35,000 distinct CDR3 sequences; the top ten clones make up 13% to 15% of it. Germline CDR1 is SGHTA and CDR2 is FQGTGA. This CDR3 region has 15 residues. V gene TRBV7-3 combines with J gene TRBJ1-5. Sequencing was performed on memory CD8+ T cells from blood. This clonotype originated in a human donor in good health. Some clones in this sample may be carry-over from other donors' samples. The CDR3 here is CASSLDGDSNQPQHF.